These T cell receptor beta chains were read from a single sample in a study of TIL therapy for anti-PD-1-resistant metastatic lung cancer. TCRdb's table, derived via immunoSEQ multiplex PCR, lists solely in-frame clones and lacks some. The sample holds more than 15,000 clones, under 90% seen once. This specimen consisted of blood, obtained at baseline. The receptors come from a person aged 25 to 85 with non-small cell lung cancer. The CDR3 runs from the conserved cysteine through the conserved F or W. A D gene is named only where the DNA matches it firmly. Size is omitted from some rows. Given values are once, few, many or a class for expanded clones.

cdr3_nt	cdr3_aa	v_call	j_call	d_call	clone_size
TGTGCCAGCAGGGCAGACACTGGGGGGGAGCTGTTTTTT	CASRADTGGELFF	TRBV2	TRBJ2-2	.	.
TGTGCCAGAAGCTTCTGGCGGGCAGATACGCAGTATTTT	CARSFWRADTQYF	TRBV5-3	TRBJ2-3	.	.
TGTGCCAGCAGCCCCGGACAGGGGATGATGCTGTACTTC	CASSPGQGMMLYF	TRBV27	TRBJ2-5	TRBD1	once
TGTGCCAGCAGCTTGGGACTAAACTACGAGCAGTACTTC	CASSLGLNYEQYF	TRBV7-3	TRBJ2-7	TRBD2	once
TGTGCCAGCAGGATGGACCCTAGCGGGAGCGCAAATGAGCAGTTCTTC	CASRMDPSGSANEQFF	TRBV7-3	TRBJ2-1	TRBD2	.
TGTGCCAGCAGCGAGAGAGCCGGGACTAGCGCCTACGAGCAGTACTTC	CASSERAGTSAYEQYF	TRBV9	TRBJ2-7	TRBD2	.
TGCGCCAGCAGCTTGAGGCTAGCGGGGGGGCCGAGCTCCTACAATGAGCAGTTCTTC	CASSLRLAGGPSSYNEQFF	TRBV5-1	TRBJ2-1	TRBD2	.
TGTGCCAGCGGCCGGAGGGCGTCTGAAGCTTTCTTT	CASGRRASEAFF	TRBV25-1	TRBJ1-1	.	few
TGCGCCAGCAGCTTGGGTTCGGGAGATAACTATGGCTACACCTTC	CASSLGSGDNYGYTF	TRBV5-1	TRBJ1-2	.	once
TGTGCCATCAGTGAAGTGGGGCCGAACACCGGGGAGCTGTTTTTT	CAISEVGPNTGELFF	TRBV10-3	TRBJ2-2	.	.
TGTGCCAGCAGCTTACAGGGAGGGGAGACCCAGTACTTC	CASSLQGGETQYF	TRBV5-4	TRBJ2-5	.	.
TGTGCCAGCAGCTTAGAGGGACGACGTAACAATGAGCAGTTCTTC	CASSLEGRRNNEQFF	TRBV7-2	TRBJ2-1	.	.
TGTGCCAGCAGTTTAGAAAGCCCAAATTCACCCCTCCACTTT	CASSLESPNSPLHF	TRBV28	TRBJ1-6	.	.
TGTGCCAGTAGTATAGGGGGGGTCACAGATCAGCCCCAGCATTTT	CASSIGGVTDQPQHF	TRBV19	TRBJ1-5	.	few
TGTGCCAGCTCAGCTTACGTGGGAGTCTACGAGCAGTACTTC	CASSAYVGVYEQYF	TRBV7-2	TRBJ2-7	.	.
TGTGCCAGCAGCCTGGGGGACGGACCGCCCGGGGAGCTGTTTTTT	CASSLGDGPPGELFF	TRBV11-2	TRBJ2-2	.	.
TGTGCCAGCAGCTTAAATGCAGGGGCTAAGACCCAGTACTTC	CASSLNAGAKTQYF	TRBV7-2	TRBJ2-5	.	.
TGTGCCAGCAGTGGTGAGTACGAGCAGTACTTC	CASSGEYEQYF	TRBV28	TRBJ2-7	.	.
TGTGCCAGCAGCCCCGGTCGGGGGGGCACGTGGGGTGAGCAGTTCTTC	CASSPGRGGTWGEQFF	TRBV11-3	TRBJ2-1	TRBD2	once
TGTGCCAGCAGCGCCCAGACCGACATTTTTAGCTCCTACGAGCAGTACTTC	CASSAQTDIFSSYEQYF	TRBV9	TRBJ2-7	.	.
TGTGCCAGCAGCCCCCAGGGTCTAGAAGCTTTCTTT	CASSPQGLEAFF	TRBV14	TRBJ1-1	.	.
TGTGCCAGTAGTATGGATAGAAGGACACGGAACACCGGGGAGCTGTTTTTT	CASSMDRRTRNTGELFF	TRBV19	TRBJ2-2	.	.
TGTGCCAGCAGAGGAACAGGGGAGGGGGTGAACACTGAAGCTTTCTTT	CASRGTGEGVNTEAFF	TRBV28	TRBJ1-1	TRBD1	.
TGCACCAGCAGTGACCTAGGGTCACCCCTCCACTTT	CTSSDLGSPLHF	TRBV10-2	TRBJ1-6	.	.
TGTGCCAGCAGCCCTGGGGGGGGCGCGGGCACCGGGGAGCTGTTTTTT	CASSPGGGAGTGELFF	TRBV11-3	TRBJ2-2	.	.
TGTGCCAGTAGACGGATTGGGACTAGCGGGGGATTAAACACCGGGGAGCTGTTTTTT	CASRRIGTSGGLNTGELFF	TRBV19	TRBJ2-2	TRBD2	.
TGTGCCAGCGGACTTGGGGATAATTCACCCCTCCACTTT	CASGLGDNSPLHF	TRBV27	TRBJ1-6	.	.
TGTGCCAGCAGTCTCCCGGGGGCCGGGGAGCTGTTTTTT	CASSLPGAGELFF	TRBV28	TRBJ2-2	.	once
TGTGCCAGCAGCTTAGATTTTGGGCGGGGGGCCACTGAAGCTTTCTTT	CASSLDFGRGATEAFF	TRBV11-2	TRBJ1-1	.	.
TGTGCCAGCAGTGAGCTTTACTACGAGCAGTACTTC	CASSELYYEQYF	TRBV25-1	TRBJ2-7	.	.
TGTGCCAGCAGCCAGGCGACTAGCGGGAGGACCGGGGAGCTGTTTTTT	CASSQATSGRTGELFF	TRBV4-2	TRBJ2-2	TRBD2	.
TGCGCCAGCAGCCAAGGACAGGGGGGAACCTACGAGCAGTACTTC	CASSQGQGGTYEQYF	TRBV4-3	TRBJ2-7	TRBD1	.
TGTGCCAGCAGCTTAGGGGCTATCTACGAGCAGTACTTC	CASSLGAIYEQYF	TRBV7-9	TRBJ2-7	.	.
TGTGCCAGCAGCCATTTCAGGGGTCCCTCTGGAAACACCATATATTTT	CASSHFRGPSGNTIYF	TRBV11-2	TRBJ1-3	.	once
TGTGCCAGCAGCTTAGACTCGTTGTCGCCTTACTCTGGAAACACCATATATTTT	CASSLDSLSPYSGNTIYF	TRBV7-2	TRBJ1-3	.	.
TGTGCCAGCAGCTTACGGGAATTCGCCGGGGAGCTGTTTTTT	CASSLREFAGELFF	TRBV7-6	TRBJ2-2	.	.
TGTGCCAGCAGTCGCCTCGGGGCAGGGGGAGCTATTAACTATGGCTACACCTTC	CASSRLGAGGAINYGYTF	TRBV2	TRBJ1-2	TRBD1	few
TGTGCCAGCAGTCCGGTCGGGTCCTATGGCTACACCTTC	CASSPVGSYGYTF	TRBV5-6	TRBJ1-2	.	.
TGTGCCAGCAGCCCCACTAGTACGGGGCCCCAGTTCTTC	CASSPTSTGPQFF	TRBV28	TRBJ2-1	.	.
TGTGCCAGCAGTTTGAGACAGGCCCCAGCTAATGAAAAACTGTTTTTT	CASSLRQAPANEKLFF	TRBV28	TRBJ1-4	.	.
TGTGCCAGCAGCTTGCTCAAGGGCACTGAAGCTTTCTTT	CASSLLKGTEAFF	TRBV5-8	TRBJ1-1	.	.
TGCGCCAGCAGCTTGGAGGAGGGTAGCACCGGGGAGCTGTTTTTT	CASSLEEGSTGELFF	TRBV5-1	TRBJ2-2	.	few
TGCGCCAGCAGCTTGGGGGGAGGTTTGGATGGCTACACCTTC	CASSLGGGLDGYTF	TRBV5-1	TRBJ1-2	.	.
TGTGCCAGCTCCCGGGGCAATCAGCCCCAGCATTTT	CASSRGNQPQHF	TRBV18	TRBJ1-5	.	.
TGTGCCAGCAGACCGGGACAGCAGGTCAGTGGCTACACCTTC	CASRPGQQVSGYTF	TRBV28	TRBJ1-2	TRBD1	.